The 17 T cell receptor beta chains given below trace back to one sample, sequenced in a study of CD8+ T cells in alopecia areata. Extracted RNA was reverse transcribed, and the resulting cDNA served as sequencing template. TCRdb's table, derived via immunoSEQ multiplex PCR, lists solely in-frame clones and lacks some. The sample contains 200,000 to 300,000 clones, none of them singletons. Sorting of pooled cutaneous lymph node cells was based on CD4, CD8alpha, NKG2D, NKG2ACE and other markers. Input material: CD4+ T cells sorted from a lymph node. Source of these receptors: a C3H/HeJ mouse with alopecia areata. Strain MHC haplotype: H2-k.

On this clone itself: Any gene name here is a mouse gene name. The CDR3 end lies 4 residues beyond the end of the read and is filled in from the germline J gene. The chain uses TRBV13-3 and TRBJ2-7; 8 bases align to TRBD2. Looked up from germline, CDR1 is NNHDY and CDR2 is SYVADS. CDR3 length: 15 residues. The CDR3 region is CASSDADGGVDEQYF. CDR3 DNA, as far as it was read: TGTGCCAGCAGTGATGCTGATGGGGGGGTAGAT.

This clone turned up a few times. Here the gene names and germline are mouse. The read ends 4 residues shy of where the CDR3 ends; the end is completed using the germline J gene. This chain uses TRBV13-1 with TRBJ2-7, with 11 bases aligning to TRBD2. The ends lost 0 bases at V and 2 bases at J; junction bases unmatched: 4. CDR1 and CDR2 (germline): NSHNY, SYGAGN. The CDR3 totals 16 residues. CDR3 bases read: TGTGCCAGCAGTGATGCAGGGGACTGGGGGACCTAT. This gives the protein CASSDAGDWGTY. The full-length CDR3 reads as CASSDAGDWGTYEQYF.

This clone was observed a handful of times. Here the gene names and germline are mouse. The sequenced CDR3 bases are TGTGCTAGCAGTAGACAGAGGGGGCTCGGTGCT. Protein: CASSRQRGLGA. The full CDR3 protein is CASSRQRGLGAEQFF. The chain employs TRBV17 and TRBJ2-1; tentatively, D is TRBD1 (7 bases). The CDR3 end is not reached by the read, which stops 4 residues before it; the germline J gene fills it in. The CDR3 contains 15 residues. V shed 2 bases and J shed 6 bases, with 14 bases lying between them. Germline CDR1 is MNHDT and CDR2 is YYDKIL. The full variable domain, completed using reference TRBV17 and TRBJ2-1, is DTTVKQNPRYKLARVGKPVNLICSQTMNHDTMYWYQKKPNQAPKLLLFYYDKILNREADTFEKFQSSRPNNSFCSLYIGSAGLEYSAMYLCASSRQRGLGAEQFFGPGTRLTVL.

This clone has just a few counts. Germline and genes here are mouse. The observed sequence ends 4 residues before the CDR3 terminus, with the missing tail filled in from the germline J gene. The rearrangement uses TRBV1 and TRBJ1-2, with D perhaps matching TRBD1 (5 bases). Between the trimmed V and J ends, which lost 6 bases and 1 base, there was a span of 12 bases. Germline CDR1 is NSQYPW and CDR2 is LRSPGD (reference sequence). This CDR3 is built from 14 residues. The CDR3 bases that were read are TGCACCTGCAGCCCCGACAGAGGAAACTCC. Amino acids: CTCSPDRGNS. The complete CDR3 reads CTCSPDRGNSDYTF.

Concerning this clone itself: The listed genes are named as in mouse. The missing CDR3 end, 4 residues past where the read stops, is filled in from the germline J gene. This sequence joins TRBV19 and TRBJ2-5, with 9 bases matching TRBD2. Germline V gene data show CDR1 as FNHDT and CDR2 as SITEND (reference sequence). V shed 4 bases and J 0 bases; nucleotides not matched to a gene: 3. The CDR3 consists of 15 residues. The CDR3 loop reads CASSRDWVNQDTQYF. CDR3 DNA (partial): TGTGCCAGCAGTCGGGACTGGGTTAACCAAGAC.

A remark on this clone: The listed genes are named as in mouse. The read ends 4 residues before the CDR3 terminus; that terminus is restored from the germline J gene. The sample holds other DNA sequences that translate to the same CDR3. The chain is built from TRBV19 and TRBJ1-2; the D gene is possibly TRBD1 (6 bases). V shed 4 bases and J shed 0 bases, with 10 bases lying between them. Germline V gene data show CDR1 as FNHDT and CDR2 as SITEND (reference sequence). The CDR3 sequence is 14 residues long. The CDR3 is CASSPGQPNSDYTF. The sequenced CDR3 bases are TGTGCCAGCAGTCCGGGACAACCAAACTCC.

There are a few counts of this clone. All gene names here are mouse names. From the germline J gene comes the end of the CDR3, since the read stops 4 residues before it. The V gene is TRBV19, the J gene TRBJ1-1, with a weak D call TRBD1 (5 bases). The germline gives CDR1 FNHDT, CDR2 SITEND (reference sequence). The CDR3 sequence is 13 residues long. V was shortened by 3 bases and J by 4 bases, with 10 bases between the two germline ends. CDR3 bases read: TGTGCCAGCAGTAAGGGGAGGAGCACA. This codes for CASSKGRST. The whole CDR3 sequence reads CASSKGRSTEVFF.

This clone showed up just a few times. Genes here carry mouse names. The read ends 4 residues before the CDR3 terminus; that terminus is restored from the germline J gene. The chain uses TRBV1 and TRBJ2-7; no reliable D call. Germline V lookup: CDR1 NSQYPW, CDR2 LRSPGD (reference sequence). CDR3 length: 12 residues. The CDR3 is CTCSAAQNEQYF. The sequenced part of the CDR3 DNA is TGCACCTGCAGTGCAGCCCAGAAT.

This clone showed up just a few times. Genes and germline come from the mouse. The read is 4 residues too short to cover the CDR3 end, so that end is filled in from the germline J gene. This chain uses TRBV13-1 with TRBJ2-1, with 10 bases identical to TRBD2. With 3 bases clipped from V and 0 bases from J, the junction kept 3 bases outside the gene matches. Per germline, CDR1 NSHNY and CDR2 SYGAGN. The CDR3 contains 16 residues. The CDR3 DNA, read in part, is TGTGCCAGCAGTGGGGCTGGGGGGGCTAACTATGCT. It is translated as CASSGAGGANYA. The entire CDR3 reads CASSGAGGANYAEQFF.

On this clone: The gene names here belong to mouse. Sequencing ends 3 residues short of the CDR3 end; the germline J gene provides the rest. The chain uses TRBV13-3 and TRBJ1-6; weak D call: TRBD1 (6 bases). TRBJ1-6 belongs to the ORF category, with a function that is uncertain. Trimming left V 4 bases short and J 6 bases short, with 8 bases between. The CDR3 extends over 13 amino acids. Germline CDR1 NNHDY, CDR2 SYVADS. The sequenced part of the CDR3 DNA is TGTGCCAGCAGTCTGGACAGTAATTCGCCC. Translation: CASSLDSNSP. The CDR3 in its entirety is CASSLDSNSPLYF.

This clone was detected a few times. Genes and germline are mouse. The sequenced fragment ends 3 residues before the CDR3 boundary, so the rest is inferred from the germline J gene. The identical CDR3 is also encoded by other nucleotide sequences in the sample. The chain has TRBV5 and TRBJ1-6, with 7 bases fitting TRBD1. TRBJ1-6 is marked as an open reading frame, function uncertain. Trimming took 2 bases from V and 7 from J; bases not matched to a gene: 2. Germline loops: CDR1 LGHNA, CDR2 YNLKQL (reference sequence). The CDR3 is made up of 14 amino acids. The CDR3 loop is CASSQQGDNSPLYF. Incomplete CDR3 DNA: TGTGCCAGCAGCCAACAGGGGGACAATTCGCCC.

With respect to this clone: These gene names are mouse names. The read terminates 4 residues before the CDR3 end, so the remaining end is supplied by the germline J gene. This CDR3 is also generated by other DNA sequences in the sample. This chain joins TRBV19 and TRBJ2-3; 11 bases align to TRBD2. V shed 1 base and J 3 bases; nucleotides not matched to a gene: 1. The CDR3 runs 15 residues. The V gene's germline CDR1 is FNHDT and CDR2 SITEND (reference sequence). The sequenced CDR3 bases are TGTGCCAGCAGTATAAGGACTGGGGGGGCAGAA. This sequence encodes CASSIRTGGAE. The complete CDR3 protein is CASSIRTGGAETLYF.

This clone has just a few counts. Germline and genes here are mouse. The read terminates 4 residues ahead of where the CDR3 ends, so the germline J gene completes it. V is TRBV2 and J is TRBJ2-4; 11 bases are shared with TRBD2. The CDR3 totals 16 residues. The V and J ends lost 3 bases and 0 bases, in that order; junction bases with no gene match: 2. From germline, CDR1 is LGHNA and CDR2 YSYQKL. This CDR3 is CASSQGTGGSQNTLYF. Partial CDR3 DNA: TGTGCCAGCAGCCAGGGGACTGGGGGCAGTCAAAAC.

This clone was counted between two and nine times. Genes here carry mouse names. The sequenced fragment ends 4 residues before the CDR3 boundary, so the rest is inferred from the germline J gene. The chain is built from TRBV19 and TRBJ2-3; no definite D call. Germline CDR1 reads FNHDT; CDR2 reads SITEND (reference sequence). The CDR3 has 11 residues. The CDR3 bases that were read are TGTGCCAGCAGTTGGTTAGAA. It codes for CASSWLE. The full CDR3 reads CASSWLETLYF.

The table lists this clone with a few counts. Gene names and germline match the mouse. The read ends 4 residues early relative to the CDR3; the germline J gene fills the gap. The chain recombines TRBV13-1 with TRBJ1-1; maybe TRBD1 (6 bases). Germline CDR1 and CDR2: NSHNY and SYGAGN. This CDR3 contains 13 residues. The CDR3: CASSGLGGREVFF. CDR3 DNA, as far as it was read: TGTGCCAGCAGTGGACTGGGGGGGCGA.

This clone turned up a few times. Gene names follow the mouse nomenclature. From the germline J gene comes the end of the CDR3, since the read stops 4 residues before it. Other DNA sequences in the sample encode the same CDR3. The rearrangement links TRBV13-2 to TRBJ2-1, with a possible D match to TRBD1 (5 bases). Germline CDR1 is NNHNN and CDR2 is SYGAGS (reference sequence). Trimming stripped 2 bases from V and 3 bases from J, with 6 bases between. The CDR3 length is 13 residues. CDR3 bases read: TGTGCCAGCGGTGAGACAGTCTATGCT. It translates to CASGETVYA. The CDR3, in full, reads CASGETVYAEQFF.

The sample holds a few counts of this clone. The listed genes are named as in mouse. The read is 3 residues too short to cover the CDR3 end, so that end is filled in from the germline J gene. This chain joins TRBV19 and TRBJ1-6; 8 bases are shared with TRBD1. TRBJ1-6 is an open reading frame whose function is uncertain. With V trimmed by 5 bases and J by 2 bases, 6 bases remained unmatched. The CDR3 consists of 16 residues. The germline V gene has CDR1 FNHDT and CDR2 SITEND (reference sequence). The CDR3 DNA, read in part, is TGTGCCAGCAGCCCCCGGACAGGGCCCTATAATTCGCCC. Protein: CASSPRTGPYNSP. The CDR3 reads in full as CASSPRTGPYNSPLYF.